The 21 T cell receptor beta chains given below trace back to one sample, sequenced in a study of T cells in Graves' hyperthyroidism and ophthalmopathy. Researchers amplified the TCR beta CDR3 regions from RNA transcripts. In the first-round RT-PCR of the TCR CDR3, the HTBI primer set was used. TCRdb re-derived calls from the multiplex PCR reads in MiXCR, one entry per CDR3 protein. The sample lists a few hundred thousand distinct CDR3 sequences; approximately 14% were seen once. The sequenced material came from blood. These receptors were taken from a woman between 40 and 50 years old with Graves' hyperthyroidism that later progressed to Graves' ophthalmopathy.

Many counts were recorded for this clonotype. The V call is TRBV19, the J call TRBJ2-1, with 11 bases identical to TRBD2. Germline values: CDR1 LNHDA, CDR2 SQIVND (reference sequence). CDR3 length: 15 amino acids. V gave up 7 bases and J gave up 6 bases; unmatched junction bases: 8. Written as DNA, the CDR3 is TGTGCCAGTACCGGTAGCGGGAGGGCCCTCAATGAGCAGTTCTTC. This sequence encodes CASTGSGRALNEQFF.

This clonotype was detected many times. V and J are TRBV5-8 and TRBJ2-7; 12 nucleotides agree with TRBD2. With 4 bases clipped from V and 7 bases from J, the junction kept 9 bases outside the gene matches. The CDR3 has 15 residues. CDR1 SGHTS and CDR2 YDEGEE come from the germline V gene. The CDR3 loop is CASSGRLAGAGEQYF. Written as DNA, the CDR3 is TGTGCCAGCAGCGGACGACTAGCGGGAGCTGGTGAGCAGTACTTC.

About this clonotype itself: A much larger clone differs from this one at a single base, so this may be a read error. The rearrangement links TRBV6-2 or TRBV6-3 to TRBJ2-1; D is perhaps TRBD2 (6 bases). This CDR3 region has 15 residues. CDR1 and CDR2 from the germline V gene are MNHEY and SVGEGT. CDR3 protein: CASSDSSESYNEQFF. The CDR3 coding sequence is TGTGCCAGCAGTGACTCTAGCGAGAGCTACAATGAGCAGTTCTTC.

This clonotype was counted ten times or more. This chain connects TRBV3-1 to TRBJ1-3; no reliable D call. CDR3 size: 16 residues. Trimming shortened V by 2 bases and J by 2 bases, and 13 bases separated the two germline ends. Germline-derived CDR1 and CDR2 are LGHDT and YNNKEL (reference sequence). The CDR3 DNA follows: TGTGCCAGCAGCCAATTCTTCGCCGGACCTGGAAACACCATATATTTT. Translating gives CASSQFFAGPGNTIYF.

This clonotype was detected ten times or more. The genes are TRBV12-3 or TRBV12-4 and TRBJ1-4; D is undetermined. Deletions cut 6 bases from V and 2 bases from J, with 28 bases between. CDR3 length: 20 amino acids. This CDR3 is CASSRFRSLAGGETNEKLFF. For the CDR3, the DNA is TGTGCCAGCAGCAGATTCCGCAGTCTCGCTGGCGGGGAGACTAATGAAAAACTGTTTTTT.

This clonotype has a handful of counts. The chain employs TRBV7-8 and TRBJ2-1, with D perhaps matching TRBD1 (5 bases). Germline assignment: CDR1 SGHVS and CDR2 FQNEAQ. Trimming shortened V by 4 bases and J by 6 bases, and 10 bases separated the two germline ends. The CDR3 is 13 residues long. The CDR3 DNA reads TGTGCCAGCAGCTACGGCAGGGCCAATGAGCAGTTCTTC. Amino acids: CASSYGRANEQFF.

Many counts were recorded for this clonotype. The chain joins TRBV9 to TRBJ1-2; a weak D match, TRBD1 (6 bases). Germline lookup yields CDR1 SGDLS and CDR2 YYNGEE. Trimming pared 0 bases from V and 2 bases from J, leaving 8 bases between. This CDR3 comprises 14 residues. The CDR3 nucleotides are TGTGCCAGCAGCGTAGCCAGGGGAAACTATGGCTACACCTTC. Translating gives CASSVARGNYGYTF.

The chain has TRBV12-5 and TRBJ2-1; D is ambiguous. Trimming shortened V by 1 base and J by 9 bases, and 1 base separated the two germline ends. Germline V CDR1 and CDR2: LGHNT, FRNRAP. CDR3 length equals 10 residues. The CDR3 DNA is TGTGCTAGTGGTTTGGGTGAGCAGTTCTTC. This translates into CASGLGEQFF. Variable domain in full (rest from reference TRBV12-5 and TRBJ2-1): DARVTQTPRHKVTEMGQEVTMRCQPILGHNTVFWYRQTMMQGLELLAYFRNRAPLDDSGMPKDRFSAEMPDATLATLKIQPSEPRDSAVYFCASGLGEQFFGPGTRLTVL.

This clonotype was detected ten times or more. CDR3 coding DNA: TGCGCCAGCAGCTTGGGTCCAGCGGGGGTGTCCGTCGTAGAGCAGTACTTC. Translated: CASSLGPAGVSVVEQYF. V usage is TRBV5-1 and J usage is TRBJ2-7; 8 bases agree with TRBD2. The CDR3 runs 17 residues. From germline, CDR1 is SGHRS and CDR2 YFSETQ. The J segment lost 7 bases and the V segment lost 0 bases, leaving 15 bases of the junction unmatched.

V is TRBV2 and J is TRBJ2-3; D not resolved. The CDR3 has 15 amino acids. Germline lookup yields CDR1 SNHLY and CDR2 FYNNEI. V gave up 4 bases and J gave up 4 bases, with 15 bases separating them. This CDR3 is CASSGGNRYSDTQYF. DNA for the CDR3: TGTGCCAGCAGTGGTGGCAACCGATATTCAGATACGCAGTATTTT.

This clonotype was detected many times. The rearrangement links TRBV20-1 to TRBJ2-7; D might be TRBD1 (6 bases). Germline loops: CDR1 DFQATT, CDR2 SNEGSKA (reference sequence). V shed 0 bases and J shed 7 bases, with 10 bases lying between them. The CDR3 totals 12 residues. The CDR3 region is CSAREGAPEQYF. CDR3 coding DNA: TGCAGTGCTAGAGAGGGGGCGCCTGAGCAGTACTTC.

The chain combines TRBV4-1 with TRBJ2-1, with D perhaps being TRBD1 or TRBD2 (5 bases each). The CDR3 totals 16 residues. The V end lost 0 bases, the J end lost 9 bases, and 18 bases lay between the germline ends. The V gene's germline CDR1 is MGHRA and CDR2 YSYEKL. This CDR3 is CASSQDMGPGRPEQFF. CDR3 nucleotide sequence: TGCGCCAGCAGCCAAGATATGGGACCAGGGAGACCTGAGCAGTTCTTC.

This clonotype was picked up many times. CDR3 protein: CASSENKGSKYEQYF. The CDR3 DNA sequence: TGTGCCAGCAGTGAAAACAAGGGTAGTAAGTACGAGCAGTACTTC. This chain joins TRBV6-1 and TRBJ2-7, with D hard to call. Germline V gene sequence: CDR1 MNHNS, CDR2 SASEGT. This CDR3 region has 15 residues. Trimming took 2 bases from V and 4 from J, leaving 15 bases between them.

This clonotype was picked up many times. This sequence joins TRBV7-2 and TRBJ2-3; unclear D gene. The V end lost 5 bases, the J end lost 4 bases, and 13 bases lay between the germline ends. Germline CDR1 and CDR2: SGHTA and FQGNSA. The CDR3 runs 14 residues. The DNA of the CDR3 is TGTGCCAGCAGCAGAGACTTTGGGGCAGATACGCAGTATTTT. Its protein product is CASSRDFGADTQYF.

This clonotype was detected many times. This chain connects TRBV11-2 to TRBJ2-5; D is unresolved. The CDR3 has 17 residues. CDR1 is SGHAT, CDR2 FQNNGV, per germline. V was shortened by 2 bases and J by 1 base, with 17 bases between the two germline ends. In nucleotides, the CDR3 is TGTGCCAGCAGCTTATTCTTGCGAGCTCTAATCCAAGAGACCCAGTACTTC. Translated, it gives CASSLFLRALIQETQYF.

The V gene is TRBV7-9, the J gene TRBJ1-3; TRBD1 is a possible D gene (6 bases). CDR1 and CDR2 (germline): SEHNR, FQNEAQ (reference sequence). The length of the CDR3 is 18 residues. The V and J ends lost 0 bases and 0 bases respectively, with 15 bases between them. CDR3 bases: TGTGCCAGCAGCTTAGCCCTCTCAGGCAGGGGCTCTGGAAACACCATATATTTT. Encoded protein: CASSLALSGRGSGNTIYF.

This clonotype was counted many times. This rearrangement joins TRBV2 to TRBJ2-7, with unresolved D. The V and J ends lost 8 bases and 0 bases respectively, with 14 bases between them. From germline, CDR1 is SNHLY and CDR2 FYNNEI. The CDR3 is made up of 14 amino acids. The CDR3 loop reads CASSRTVSSYEQYF. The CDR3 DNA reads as TGTGCCAGCTCTCGGACGGTAAGCTCCTACGAGCAGTACTTC.

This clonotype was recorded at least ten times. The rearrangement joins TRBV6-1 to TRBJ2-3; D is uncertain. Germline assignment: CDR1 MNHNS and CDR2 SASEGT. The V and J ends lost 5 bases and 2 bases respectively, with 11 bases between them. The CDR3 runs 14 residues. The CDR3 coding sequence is TGTGCCAGCAGTTACCCCCAGGCCACAGATACGCAGTATTTT. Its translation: CASSYPQATDTQYF.

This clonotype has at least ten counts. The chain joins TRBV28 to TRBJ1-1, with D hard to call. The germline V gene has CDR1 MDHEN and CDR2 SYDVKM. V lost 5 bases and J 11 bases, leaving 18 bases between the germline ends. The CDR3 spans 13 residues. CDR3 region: CASSKVDVLRAFF. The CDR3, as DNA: TGTGCCAGCAGTAAGGTGGATGTCTTGAGGGCTTTCTTT.

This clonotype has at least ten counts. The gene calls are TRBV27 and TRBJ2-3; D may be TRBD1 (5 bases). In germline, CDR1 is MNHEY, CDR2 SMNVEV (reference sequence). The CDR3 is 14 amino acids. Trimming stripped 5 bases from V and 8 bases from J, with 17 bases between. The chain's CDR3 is CASSKDTGPGTQYF. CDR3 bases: TGTGCCAGCAGTAAGGACACTGGCCCCGGTACGCAGTATTTT.

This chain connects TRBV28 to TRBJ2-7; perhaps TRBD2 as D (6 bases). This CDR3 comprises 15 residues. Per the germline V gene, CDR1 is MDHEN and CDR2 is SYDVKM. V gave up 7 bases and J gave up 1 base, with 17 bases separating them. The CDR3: CASNEAGRTSYEQYF. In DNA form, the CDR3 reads TGTGCCAGCAACGAGGCGGGGAGAACGTCCTACGAGCAGTACTTC.